This T cell receptor (beta chain) was captured in a study of control samples from healthy donors and cancer patients. This CDR3 is built from 16 residues. Repertoires were generated with immunoSEQ multiplex PCR, while TCRdb's copy carries only in-frame clones and drops some. Altogether approximately 150,000 clones are present, 96% being singletons, with the ten largest covering about 0.94%. Sequencing was performed on blood. The TCR was taken from a woman aged 25 to 45 in good health. The rearrangement uses TRBV21-1 and TRBJ2-7; the D call in the table, TRBD1, was not verified against the DNA. TRBV21-1 is flagged as a pseudogene. The CDR3: CASSPAPGQASWVQYF. The CDR3 DNA sequence: TGTGCCAGCAGCCCCGCCCCGGGACAGGCAAGTTGGGTGCAGTACTTC.